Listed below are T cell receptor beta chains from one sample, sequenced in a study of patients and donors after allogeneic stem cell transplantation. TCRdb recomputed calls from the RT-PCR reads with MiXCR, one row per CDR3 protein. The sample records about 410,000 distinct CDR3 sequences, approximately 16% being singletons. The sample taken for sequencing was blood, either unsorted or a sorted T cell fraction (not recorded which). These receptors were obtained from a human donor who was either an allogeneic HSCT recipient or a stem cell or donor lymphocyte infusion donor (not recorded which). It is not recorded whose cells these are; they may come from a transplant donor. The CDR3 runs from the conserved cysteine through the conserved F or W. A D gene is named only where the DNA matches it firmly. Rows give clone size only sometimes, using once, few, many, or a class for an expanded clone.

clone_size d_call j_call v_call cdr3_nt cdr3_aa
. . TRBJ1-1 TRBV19 TGTGCCAGTAGTATAGCCCCCGCCGGGACCACTGAAGCTTTCTTT CASSIAPAGTTEAFF
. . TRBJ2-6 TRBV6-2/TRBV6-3 TGTGCCAGCAGTCCCGGACGGACGACTGGGGCCAACGTCCTGACTTTC CASSPGRTTGANVLTF
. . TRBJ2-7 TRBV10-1 TGCGCCAGCAGTGATATGATTTGCGAGCAGTACTTC CASSDMICEQYF
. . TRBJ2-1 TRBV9 TGTGCCAGCAGCGTAGGTTGGGGCTCCTACAATGAGCAGTTCTTC CASSVGWGSYNEQFF
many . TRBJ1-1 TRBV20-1 TGCAGTGCTACGCGACACCGGCAAGAGAACACTGAAGCTTTCTTT CSATRHRQENTEAFF
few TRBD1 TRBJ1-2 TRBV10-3 TGTGCCATCAGTGAGTTGACAGGGAGCTACACCTTC CAISELTGSYTF
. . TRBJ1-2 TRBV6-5 TGTGCCAGCAGTTCCCCGGGCCAGGGGCCTTCTAACTATGGCTACACCTTC CASSSPGQGPSNYGYTF
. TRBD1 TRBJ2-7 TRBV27 TGTGCCAACAGTTTTGGGACAGGGGGCCCCGAGCAGTACTTC CANSFGTGGPEQYF
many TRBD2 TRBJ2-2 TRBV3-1 TGTGCCAGCAGCCAAGTGATTAGCGGGAGGACCGGGGAGCTGTTTTTT CASSQVISGRTGELFF
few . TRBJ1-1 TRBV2 TGTGCCAGCCCCAAGGGGCCGAACACTGAAGCTTTCTTT CASPKGPNTEAFF
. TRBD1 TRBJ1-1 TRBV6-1 TGTGCCAGCAAACAGAAACAGGGGGCGCGAGGCACTGAAGCTTTCTTT CASKQKQGARGTEAFF
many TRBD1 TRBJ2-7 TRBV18 TGTGCCAGCTCACCCAGGGGGAGCTCCTACGAGCAGTACTTC CASSPRGSSYEQYF
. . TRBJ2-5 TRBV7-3 TGTGCCAGCAGCTTACGGCAGGGGTATGGGGAGACCCAGTACTTC CASSLRQGYGETQYF
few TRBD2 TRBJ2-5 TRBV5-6 TGTGCCAGCAGCGAACCGGGACTAGCTCAAGGGACCCAGTACTTC CASSEPGLAQGTQYF
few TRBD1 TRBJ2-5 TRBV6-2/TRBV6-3 TGTGCCAGCAGGACCGGGACAGGGGGCTCACAAAGAGAGACCCAGTACTTC CASRTGTGGSQRETQYF
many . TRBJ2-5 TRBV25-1 TGTGCCAGCAGTTGGGGCGAGACCCAGTACTTC CASSWGETQYF
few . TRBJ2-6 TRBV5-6 TGTGCCAGCAGCTTTTGGGGGATCTCTGGGGCCAACGTCCTGACTTTC CASSFWGISGANVLTF
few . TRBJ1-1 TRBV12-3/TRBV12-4 TGTGCCAGCAGTTGGTCACTCACTGAAGCTTTCTTT CASSWSLTEAFF
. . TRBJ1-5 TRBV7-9 TGTGCCAGCAGCTTAGATCGACAGCCCCAGCATTTT CASSLDRQPQHF
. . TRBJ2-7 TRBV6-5 TGTGCCAGCAGTTACTCGGATATAGCCGCCACCTACGAGCAGTACTTC CASSYSDIAATYEQYF
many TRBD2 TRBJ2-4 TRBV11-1 TGTGCCAGCAGCTTAGGAGCTGGACTAGCGGGAGCCAAAAACATTCAGTACTTC CASSLGAGLAGAKNIQYF
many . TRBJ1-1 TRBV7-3 TGTGCCAAACCGGGACTGTTGAACACTGAAGCTTTCTTT CAKPGLLNTEAFF
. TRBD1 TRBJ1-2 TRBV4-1 TGCGCCAGCAGCCAAGATAGGGGACAGCCTAACTATGGCTACACCTTC CASSQDRGQPNYGYTF
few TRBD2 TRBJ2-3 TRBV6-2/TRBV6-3 TGTGCCAGCAGTTACTTCCTAGCGGGGGTTAGGAACCGAAGCACAGATACGCAGTATTTT CASSYFLAGVRNRSTDTQYF
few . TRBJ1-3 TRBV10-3 TGTGCCGCCGGGGACCTCTCTGGAAACACCATATATTTT CAAGDLSGNTIYF
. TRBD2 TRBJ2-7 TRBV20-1 TGCAGTGCTAGTCCCCTAGCGGGAGGGCCTCCCCACGAGCAGTACTTC CSASPLAGGPPHEQYF
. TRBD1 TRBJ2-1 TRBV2 TGTGCCAGCACCTCGGACAGGGGGTCCTACATTGAGCAGTTCTTC CASTSDRGSYIEQFF
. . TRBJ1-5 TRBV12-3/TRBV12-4 TGTGCCAGCAAGCATCGAATCAATCAGCCCCAGCATTTT CASKHRINQPQHF